This is a list of T cell receptor beta chains from one sample in a study of blood T cell repertoires in COVID-19. Libraries were prepared by immunoSEQ multiplex PCR; TCRdb keeps only in-frame clonotypes and omits some of them. The sample has about 400,000 clones; around 88% are singletons. The source material was peripheral blood. The origin of the receptors is a woman aged 55-69 years with COVID-19, enrolled during active disease. Both conserved end residues are part of each CDR3. The order of the fields is V gene, clone size, D gene, J gene, CDR3 protein, CDR3 DNA. A D gene is named only where the DNA matches it firmly. For some rows the clone size is stated as once, few or many, or as a class when expanded; others skip it.

TRBV7-3	NA	NA	TRBJ2-2	CASSPTGYGELFF	TGTGCCAGCAGCCCTACAGGGTACGGGGAGCTGTTTTTT
TRBV5-6	NA	TRBD1	TRBJ1-4	CASSRTGGYEKLFF	TGTGCCAGCAGCCGGACAGGGGGCTATGAAAAACTGTTTTTT
TRBV9	NA	TRBD2	TRBJ2-3	CASSVRGAGGDTQYF	TGTGCCAGCAGCGTAAGGGGAGCGGGGGGGGATACGCAGTATTTT
TRBV14	NA	NA	TRBJ2-3	CASSSKWLQGDTQYF	TGTGCCAGCAGCTCCAAGTGGCTCCAGGGGGATACGCAGTATTTT
TRBV9	many	NA	TRBJ1-5	CASGSGANQPQHF	TGTGCCAGCGGTTCCGGAGCCAATCAGCCCCAGCATTTT
TRBV5-1	NA	TRBD2	TRBJ2-5	CASSGTSEGETQYF	TGCGCCAGCAGTGGGACTAGCGAGGGAGAGACCCAGTACTTC
TRBV30	NA	TRBD1	TRBJ1-2	CAWSVWIGGAEGYTF	TGTGCCTGGAGTGTATGGATAGGGGGCGCGGAAGGCTACACCTTC
TRBV5-1	NA	TRBD2	TRBJ2-2	CASSSSGASTGELFF	TGCGCCAGCAGTTCTAGCGGGGCGAGTACCGGGGAGCTGTTTTTT
TRBV6-5	NA	TRBD1	TRBJ1-5	CASSPRTGSYQPQHF	TGTGCCAGCAGTCCTCGGACAGGGAGTTATCAGCCCCAGCATTTT
TRBV18	many	NA	TRBJ1-5	CASSPPGGGQPQHF	TGTGCCAGCTCACCACCGGGGGGGGGACAGCCCCAGCATTTT
TRBV19	NA	NA	TRBJ2-5	CASSWAGGRETQYF	TGTGCCAGTAGTTGGGCCGGCGGGCGAGAGACCCAGTACTTC
TRBV6-6	NA	TRBD1	TRBJ1-5	CASSQNRGSNQPQHF	TGTGCCAGCAGCCAGAACAGGGGAAGCAATCAGCCCCAGCATTTT
TRBV11-2	NA	TRBD2	TRBJ2-7	CASRGTSYEQYF	TGTGCCAGTAGGGGGACTAGCTACGAGCAGTACTTC
TRBV21-1	NA	NA	TRBJ1-4	CASPSRDTRVATNEKLFF	TGTGCCAGCCCATCCCGGGACACTCGAGTTGCAACTAATGAAAAACTGTTTTTT
TRBV11-1	NA	NA	TRBJ1-1	CASSRRTENTEAFF	TGTGCCAGCAGCCGGAGGACAGAGAACACTGAAGCTTTCTTT
TRBV7-3	NA	TRBD1	TRBJ2-3	CASSSRKGAGPTGDTQYF	TGTGCCAGCAGCTCGAGAAAGGGGGCAGGGCCGACGGGAGATACGCAGTATTTT
TRBV30	NA	TRBD2	TRBJ2-1	CAWSATGLASYNEQFF	TGTGCCTGGAGTGCTACGGGACTAGCCTCCTACAATGAGCAGTTCTTC
TRBV4-1	few	NA	TRBJ2-1	CASSHPLGEQFF	TGCGCCAGCAGCCACCCCCTAGGTGAGCAGTTCTTC
TRBV6-5	NA	TRBD1	TRBJ2-7	CASSYSTGVYEQYF	TGTGCCAGCAGTTACTCGACAGGGGTGTACGAGCAGTACTTC
TRBV9	NA	TRBD2	TRBJ2-3	CASSVMAGGSTDTQYF	TGTGCCAGCAGCGTAATGGCGGGGGGTTCCACAGATACGCAGTATTTT
TRBV5-1	NA	TRBD1	TRBJ1-3	CASSFGQGPYSGNTIYF	TGCGCCAGCAGCTTTGGACAGGGGCCTTACTCTGGAAACACCATATATTTT
TRBV2	few	TRBD1	TRBJ1-2	CASSRQGADYGYTF	TGTGCCAGCAGCAGACAGGGGGCGGACTATGGCTACACCTTC